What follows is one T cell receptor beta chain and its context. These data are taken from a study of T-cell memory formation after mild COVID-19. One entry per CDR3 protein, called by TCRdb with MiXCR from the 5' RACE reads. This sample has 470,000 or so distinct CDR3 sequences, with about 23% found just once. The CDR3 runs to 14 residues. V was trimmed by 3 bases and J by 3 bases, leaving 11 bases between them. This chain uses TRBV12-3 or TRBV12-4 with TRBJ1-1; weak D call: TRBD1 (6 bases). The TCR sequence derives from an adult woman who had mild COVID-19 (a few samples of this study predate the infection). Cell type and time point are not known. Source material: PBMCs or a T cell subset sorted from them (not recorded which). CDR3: CASSFGGADTEAFF. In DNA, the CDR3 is TGTGCCAGCAGTTTTGGGGGCGCAGACACTGAAGCTTTCTTT.